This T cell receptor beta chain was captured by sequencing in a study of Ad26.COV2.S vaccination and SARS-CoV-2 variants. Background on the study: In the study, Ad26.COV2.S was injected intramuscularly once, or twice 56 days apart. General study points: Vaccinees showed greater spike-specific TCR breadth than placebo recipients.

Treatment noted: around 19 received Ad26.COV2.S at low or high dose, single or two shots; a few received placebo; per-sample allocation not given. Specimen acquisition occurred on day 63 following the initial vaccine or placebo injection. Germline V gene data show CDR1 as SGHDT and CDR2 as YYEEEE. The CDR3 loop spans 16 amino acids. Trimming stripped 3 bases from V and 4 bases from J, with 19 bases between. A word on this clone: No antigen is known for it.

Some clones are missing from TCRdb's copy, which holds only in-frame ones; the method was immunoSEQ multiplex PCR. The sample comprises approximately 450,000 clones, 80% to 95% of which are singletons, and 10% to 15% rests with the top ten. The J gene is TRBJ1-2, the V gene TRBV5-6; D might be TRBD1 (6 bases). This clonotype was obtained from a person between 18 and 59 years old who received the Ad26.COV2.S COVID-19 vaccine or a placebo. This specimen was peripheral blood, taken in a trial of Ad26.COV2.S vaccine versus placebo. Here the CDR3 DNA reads TGTGCCAGCAGCTCCATACAGGGAAGGGAGGGCTATGGCTACACCTTC. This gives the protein CASSSIQGREGYGYTF. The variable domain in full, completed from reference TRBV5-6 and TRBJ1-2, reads DAGVTQSPTHLIKTRGQQVTLRCSPKSGHDTVSWYQQALGQGPQFIFQYYEEEERQRGNFPDRFSGHQFPNYSSELNVNALLLGDSALYLCASSSIQGREGYGYTFGSGTRLTVV.